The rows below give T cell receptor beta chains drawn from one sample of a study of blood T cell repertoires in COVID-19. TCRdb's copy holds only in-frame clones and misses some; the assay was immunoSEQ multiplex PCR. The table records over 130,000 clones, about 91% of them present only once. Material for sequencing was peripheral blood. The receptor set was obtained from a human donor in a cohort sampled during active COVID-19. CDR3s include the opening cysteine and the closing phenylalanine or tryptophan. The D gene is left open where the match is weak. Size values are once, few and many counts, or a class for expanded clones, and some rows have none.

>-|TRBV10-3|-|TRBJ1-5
CAIRDLINQPQHF
TGTGCCATCAGGGACTTAATCAATCAGCCCCAGCATTTT
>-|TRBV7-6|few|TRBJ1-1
CASRDGGDGTEAFF
TGTGCCAGCAGGGATGGGGGGGATGGCACTGAAGCTTTCTTT
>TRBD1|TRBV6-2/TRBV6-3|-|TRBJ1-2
CASSYADRGYGYTF
TGTGCCAGCAGTTACGCGGACAGGGGGTACGGCTACACCTTC
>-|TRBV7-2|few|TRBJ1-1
CASSMTLNTEAFF
TGTGCCAGCAGCATGACACTGAACACTGAAGCTTTCTTT
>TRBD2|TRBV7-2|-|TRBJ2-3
CASSIGRAGADTQYF
TGTGCCAGCAGTATTGGGAGGGCCGGGGCAGATACGCAGTATTTT
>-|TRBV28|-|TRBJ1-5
CASSLGWGHQPQHF
TGTGCCAGCAGTTTAGGCTGGGGCCACCAGCCCCAGCATTTT
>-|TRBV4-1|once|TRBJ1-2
CASSQDQGGSVYGYTF
TGCGCCAGCAGCCAAGATCAGGGAGGTTCTGTATATGGCTACACCTTC
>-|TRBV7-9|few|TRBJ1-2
CASSSYRVSNYGYTF
TGTGCCAGCAGCTCGTACCGGGTTTCTAACTATGGCTACACCTTC
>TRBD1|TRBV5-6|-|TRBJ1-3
CASSPSFGTGGNTIYF
TGTGCCAGCAGCCCATCCTTCGGGACAGGAGGAAACACCATATATTTT
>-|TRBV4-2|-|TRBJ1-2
CASSQAGKGGYTF
TGTGCCAGCAGCCAAGCAGGGAAAGGCGGCTACACCTTC
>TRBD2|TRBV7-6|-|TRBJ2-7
CASSPRTSGNLYDEQYF
TGTGCCAGCAGCCCCCGGACTAGCGGAAACCTTTACGATGAGCAGTACTTC
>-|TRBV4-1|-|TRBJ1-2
CASSQDPGYAYGYTF
TGCGCCAGCAGCCAAGATCCGGGGTACGCGTATGGCTACACCTTC
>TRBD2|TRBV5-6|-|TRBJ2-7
CASSPATSGLSWQYF
TGTGCCAGCAGCCCCGCGACTAGCGGCCTTTCATGGCAGTACTTC
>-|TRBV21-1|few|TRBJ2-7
CASSKALWGGKEQYF
TGTGCCAGCAGCAAAGCGCTTTGGGGGGGAAAAGAGCAGTACTTC
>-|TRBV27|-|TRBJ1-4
CASSPHQGHGETTLGEKLFF
TGTGCCAGCAGTCCCCATCAAGGCCACGGGGAGACTACTCTTGGTGAGAAACTGTTTTTT